This section outlines one TCR beta chain sequence together with its context. The antigen is unknown. The data belong to a study of cytomegalovirus exposure and HLA in healthy donors. PCR used 60 Vbeta primers and 13 Jbeta primers. Per the original data handling: Later analysis identified tens of millions of unique TCR beta chains, roughly 11 million shared. Assay used: immunoSEQ multiplex PCR; TCRdb lists only in-frame clones, some missing. V, J and clone size were drawn from that table, and D and trimming were deduced from the DNA. The table records 200,000 or so clones, around 82% of them present only once. Looked up from germline, CDR1 is SNHLY and CDR2 is FYNNEI. The CDR3 consists of 10 residues. J lost 13 bases, V lost 9 bases, and 5 bases had no gene match. The study's findings and limits: In an earlier analysis, about 87% or about 30%: the productive usage of most TCR beta V segments. Association of a missense DCLRE1C variant with TCR beta V- and J-gene trimming was reported in a later analysis.

This TCR came from a boy aged 10-17 years in good health and CMV-seronegative. The rearrangement joins TRBV2 to TRBJ2-1, with 8 bases identical to TRBD2. The sequencing input was PBMCs. The CDR3 coding sequence is TGTGCCAGTTTAGCGGGGCAACAGTTCTTC. Amino acids: CASLAGQQFF.